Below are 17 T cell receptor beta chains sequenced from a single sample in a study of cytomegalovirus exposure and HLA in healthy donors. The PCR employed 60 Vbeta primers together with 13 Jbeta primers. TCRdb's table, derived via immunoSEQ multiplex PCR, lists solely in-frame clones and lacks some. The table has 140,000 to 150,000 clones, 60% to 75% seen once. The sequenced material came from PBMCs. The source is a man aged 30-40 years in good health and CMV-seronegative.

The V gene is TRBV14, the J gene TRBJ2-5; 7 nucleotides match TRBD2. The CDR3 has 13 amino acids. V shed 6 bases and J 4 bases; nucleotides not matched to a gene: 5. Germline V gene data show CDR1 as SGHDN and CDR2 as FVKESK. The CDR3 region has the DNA TGTGCCAGCAGTCGCGGACTAGGAGAGACCCAGTACTTC. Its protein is CASSRGLGETQYF.

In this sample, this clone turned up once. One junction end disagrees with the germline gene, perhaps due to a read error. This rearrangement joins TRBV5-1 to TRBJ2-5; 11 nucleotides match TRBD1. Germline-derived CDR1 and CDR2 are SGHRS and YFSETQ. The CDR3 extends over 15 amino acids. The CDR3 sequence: CASGLRDRGQETQYF. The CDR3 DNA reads TGCGCCAGCGGCTTGCGGGACAGGGGGCAAGAGACCCAGTACTTC.

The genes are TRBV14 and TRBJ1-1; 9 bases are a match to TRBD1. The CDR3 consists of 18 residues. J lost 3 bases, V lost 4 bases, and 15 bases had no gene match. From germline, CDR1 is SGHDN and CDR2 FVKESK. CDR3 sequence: CASSRNTGGWAMDTEAFF. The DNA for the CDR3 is TGTGCCAGCAGCCGTAATACAGGGGGCTGGGCAATGGACACTGAAGCTTTCTTT.

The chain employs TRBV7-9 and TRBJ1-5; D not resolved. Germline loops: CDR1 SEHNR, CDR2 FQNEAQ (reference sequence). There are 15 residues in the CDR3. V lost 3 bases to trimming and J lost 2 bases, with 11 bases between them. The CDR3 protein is CASSFEGHRNQPQHF. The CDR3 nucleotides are TGTGCCAGCAGCTTTGAGGGCCATCGCAATCAGCCCCAGCATTTT.

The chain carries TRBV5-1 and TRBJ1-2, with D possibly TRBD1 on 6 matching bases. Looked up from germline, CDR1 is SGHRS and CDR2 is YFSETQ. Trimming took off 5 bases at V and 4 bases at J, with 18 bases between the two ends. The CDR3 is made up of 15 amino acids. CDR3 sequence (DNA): TGCGCCAGCAGGGACAGAACTTCATACCTCTATGGCTACACCTTC. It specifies CASRDRTSYLYGYTF.

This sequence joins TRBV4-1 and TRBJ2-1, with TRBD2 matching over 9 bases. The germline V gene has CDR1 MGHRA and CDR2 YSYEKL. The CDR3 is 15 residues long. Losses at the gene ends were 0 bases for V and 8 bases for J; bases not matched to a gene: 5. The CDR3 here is CASSQDSGSKDEQFF. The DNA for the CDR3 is TGCGCCAGCAGCCAAGATAGCGGGAGCAAGGATGAGCAGTTCTTC.

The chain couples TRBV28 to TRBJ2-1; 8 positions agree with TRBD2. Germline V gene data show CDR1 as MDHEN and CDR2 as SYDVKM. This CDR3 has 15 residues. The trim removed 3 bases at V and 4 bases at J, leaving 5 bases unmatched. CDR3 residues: CASSFSGGPYNEQFF. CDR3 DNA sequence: TGTGCCAGCAGTTTTTCGGGAGGGCCTTACAATGAGCAGTTCTTC. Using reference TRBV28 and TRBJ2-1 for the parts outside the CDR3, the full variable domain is DVKVTQSSRYLVKRTGEKVFLECVQDMDHENMFWYRQDPGLGLRLIYFSYDVKMKEKGDIPEGYSVSREKKERFSLILESASTNQTSMYLCASSFSGGPYNEQFFGPGTRLTVL.

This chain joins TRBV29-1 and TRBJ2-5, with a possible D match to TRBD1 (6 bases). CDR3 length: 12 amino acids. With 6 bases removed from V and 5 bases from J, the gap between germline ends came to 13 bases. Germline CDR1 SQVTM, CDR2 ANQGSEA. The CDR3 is CSVLGQLETQYF. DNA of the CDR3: TGCAGCGTCCTTGGACAGTTGGAGACCCAGTACTTC.

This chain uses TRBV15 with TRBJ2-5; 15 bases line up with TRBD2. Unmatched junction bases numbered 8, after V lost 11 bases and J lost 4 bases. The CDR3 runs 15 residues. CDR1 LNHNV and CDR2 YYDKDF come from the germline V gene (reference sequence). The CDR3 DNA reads TGTGCCCCACAGGGACTAGCGGGGGGAGGAGAGACCCAGTACTTC. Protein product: CAPQGLAGGGETQYF.

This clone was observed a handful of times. The CDR3 here is CASRLAGGGGNTIYF. DNA of the CDR3: TGTGCCAGCAGACTCGCAGGGGGCGGAGGAAACACCATATATTTT. J is TRBJ1-3 and V is TRBV28; 8 bases are a match to TRBD1. Germline assignment: CDR1 MDHEN and CDR2 SYDVKM. J lost 4 bases, V lost 6 bases, and 8 bases had no gene match. CDR3 length: 15 amino acids.

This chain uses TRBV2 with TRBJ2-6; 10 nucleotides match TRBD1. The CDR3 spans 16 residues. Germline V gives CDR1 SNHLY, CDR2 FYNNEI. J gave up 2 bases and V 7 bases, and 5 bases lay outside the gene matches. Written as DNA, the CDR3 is TGTGCCAGCATTCGGGACAGGGGTACTGGGGCCAACGTCCTGACTTTC. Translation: CASIRDRGTGANVLTF.

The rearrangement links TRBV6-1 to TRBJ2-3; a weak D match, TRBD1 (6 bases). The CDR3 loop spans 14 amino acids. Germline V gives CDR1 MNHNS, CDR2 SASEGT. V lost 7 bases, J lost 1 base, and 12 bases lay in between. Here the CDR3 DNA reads TGTGCCAGCACTTCAGGGGAAGGCACAGATACGCAGTATTTT. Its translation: CASTSGEGTDTQYF.

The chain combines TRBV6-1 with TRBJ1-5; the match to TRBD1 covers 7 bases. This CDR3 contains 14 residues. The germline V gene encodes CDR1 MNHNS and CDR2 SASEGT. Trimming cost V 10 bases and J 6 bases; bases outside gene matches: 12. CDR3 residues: CATGNRGGSQPQHF. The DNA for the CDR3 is TGTGCCACAGGAAACAGGGGAGGTAGTCAGCCCCAGCATTTT.

In DNA form, the CDR3 reads TGTGCCAGCAGCTTGATTCCCACAGGGGTAGATTATGGCTACACCTTC. Translated: CASSLIPTGVDYGYTF. The chain is built from TRBV5-6 and TRBJ1-2, with TRBD1 identical over 7 bases. V gave up 1 base and J gave up 5 bases; unmatched junction bases: 11. The germline V gene has CDR1 SGHDT and CDR2 YYEEEE. The CDR3 is 16 amino acids.

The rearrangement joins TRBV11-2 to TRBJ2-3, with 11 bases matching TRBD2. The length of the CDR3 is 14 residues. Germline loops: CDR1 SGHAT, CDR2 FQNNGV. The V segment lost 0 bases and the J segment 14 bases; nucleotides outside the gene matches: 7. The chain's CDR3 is CASSLEIAGGLGYF. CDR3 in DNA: TGTGCCAGCAGCTTAGAGATAGCGGGGGGGTTGGGGTATTTT.

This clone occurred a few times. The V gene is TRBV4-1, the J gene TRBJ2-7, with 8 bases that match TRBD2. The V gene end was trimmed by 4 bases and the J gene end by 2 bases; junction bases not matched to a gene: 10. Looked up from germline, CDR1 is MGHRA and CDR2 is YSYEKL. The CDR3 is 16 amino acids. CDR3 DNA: TGCGCCAGCAGCCCGGGGGGGTACGACACTCCCTACGAGCAGTACTTC. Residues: CASSPGGYDTPYEQYF.

CDR3 coding DNA: TGTGCCAGCAGATCCGACAGTTTGAACACTGAAGCTTTCTTT. Translation gives CASRSDSLNTEAFF. The V and J genes are TRBV5-4 and TRBJ1-1, with a tentative D call TRBD1 (5 bases). The V gene's germline CDR1 is SGHNT and CDR2 YYREEE (reference sequence). Deletions cut 5 bases from V and 0 bases from J, with 11 bases between. The length of the CDR3 is 14 residues.